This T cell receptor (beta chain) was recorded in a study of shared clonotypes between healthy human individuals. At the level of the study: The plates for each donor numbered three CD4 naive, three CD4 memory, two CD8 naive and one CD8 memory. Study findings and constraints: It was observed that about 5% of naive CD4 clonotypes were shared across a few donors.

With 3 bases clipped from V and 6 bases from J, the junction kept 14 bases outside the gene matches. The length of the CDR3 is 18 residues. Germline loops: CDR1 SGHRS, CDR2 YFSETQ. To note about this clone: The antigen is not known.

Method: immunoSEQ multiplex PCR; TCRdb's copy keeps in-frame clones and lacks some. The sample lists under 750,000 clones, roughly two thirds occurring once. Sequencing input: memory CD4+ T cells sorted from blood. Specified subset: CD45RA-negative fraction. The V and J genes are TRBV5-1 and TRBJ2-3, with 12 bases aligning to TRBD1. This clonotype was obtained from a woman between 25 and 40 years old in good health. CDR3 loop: CASSSGTGGAVAGDTQYF. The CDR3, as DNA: TGCGCCAGCAGCTCGGGGACAGGGGGCGCGGTCGCAGGGGATACGCAGTATTTT.